Listed here are 4 T cell receptor beta chains from one sample, sequenced in a study of cytomegalovirus exposure and HLA in healthy donors. Amplification used 60 Vbeta primers and 13 Jbeta primers. Sequencing was performed with immunoSEQ multiplex PCR; in TCRdb, only in-frame clones are kept and a portion is missing. The profile covers over 100,000 clones, with about 75% appearing a single time and more than 1.1% taken by the ten largest. Sample: PBMCs. These receptors were collected from a middle-aged woman in good health and CMV-seronegative.

This chain connects TRBV5-1 to TRBJ2-7, with D maybe TRBD2 (6 bases). Germline assignment: CDR1 SGHRS and CDR2 YFSETQ. The V gene lost 0 bases and the J gene lost 0 bases, with 16 bases spanning the gap. The CDR3 consists of 17 residues. The CDR3 DNA reads TGCGCCAGCAGCTTGGTGATTTTTCGCGGGACCTCCTACGAGCAGTACTTC. It is translated as CASSLVIFRGTSYEQYF. Looking up the rest from reference TRBV5-1 and TRBJ2-7 gives the full variable domain: KAGVTQTPRYLIKTRGQQVTLSCSPISGHRSVSWYQQTPGQGLQFLFEYFSETQRNKGNFPGRFSGRQFSNSRSEMNVSTLELGDSALYLCASSLVIFRGTSYEQYFGPGTRLTVT.

On this clone itself: A junction boundary mismatches the germline segment, possibly from a read error. J is TRBJ2-1 and V is TRBV7-7, with 11 positions matching TRBD2. Germline V gene sequence: CDR1 SSHAT, CDR2 FNYEAQ (reference sequence). CDR3 length equals 15 residues. As DNA, the CDR3 is TGTGCTAGCAGTCAACTAGCGGGGGCACTGAGCTTGGAGTTCTTC. Translated, it gives CASSQLAGALSLEFF.

The genes are TRBV19 and TRBJ1-1; D may be TRBD1 (5 bases). The CDR3 spans 14 residues. In germline, CDR1 is LNHDA, CDR2 SQIVND (reference sequence). V was shortened by 2 bases and J by 3 bases, with 10 bases between the two germline ends. The CDR3 is CASSINGGDTEAFF. CDR3 DNA: TGTGCCAGTAGTATAAACGGGGGAGACACTGAAGCTTTCTTT.

This chain links TRBV7-9 with TRBJ2-7; 8 bases align to TRBD1. CDR1 is SEHNR and CDR2 is FQNEAQ in the germline V gene (reference sequence). The CDR3 has 15 residues. The V and J ends lost 1 base and 3 bases, in that order; junction bases with no gene match: 5. CDR3 nucleotide sequence: TGTGCCAGCAGCTTAGTCCGACAGGGGATCTACGAGCAGTACTTC. This gives the protein CASSLVRQGIYEQYF.